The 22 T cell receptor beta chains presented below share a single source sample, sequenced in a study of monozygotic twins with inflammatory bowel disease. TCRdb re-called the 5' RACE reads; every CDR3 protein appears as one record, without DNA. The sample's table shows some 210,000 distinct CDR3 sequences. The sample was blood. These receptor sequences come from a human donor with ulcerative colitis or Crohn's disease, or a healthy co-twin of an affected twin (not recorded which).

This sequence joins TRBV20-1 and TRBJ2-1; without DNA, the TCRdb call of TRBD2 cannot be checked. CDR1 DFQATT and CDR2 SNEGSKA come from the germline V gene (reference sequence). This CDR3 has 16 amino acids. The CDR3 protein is CSARRERGGLYNEQFF.

The CDR3 reads CASSPRGIPEAFF. The genes are TRBV5-1 and TRBJ1-1. Germline V gene lookup returns CDR1 SGHRS and CDR2 YFSETQ. The CDR3 has 13 residues.

The CDR3 sequence: CASSSRGGGRVTQYF. This rearrangement joins TRBV6-5 to TRBJ2-5; TCRdb names TRBD2, which stays unverified in the absence of DNA. Germline V gene lookup returns CDR1 MNHEY and CDR2 SVGAGI. The CDR3 is 15 residues long.

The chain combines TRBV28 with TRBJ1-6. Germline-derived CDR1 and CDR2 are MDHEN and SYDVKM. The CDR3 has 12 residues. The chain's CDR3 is CASSLELSPLHF.

CDR3: CASSPPNGEAFF. The genes are TRBV3-1 and TRBJ1-1; TCRdb outputs TRBD1, but without DNA this stays unchecked. Germline CDR1 is LGHDT and CDR2 is YNNKEL (reference sequence). CDR3 size: 12 residues.

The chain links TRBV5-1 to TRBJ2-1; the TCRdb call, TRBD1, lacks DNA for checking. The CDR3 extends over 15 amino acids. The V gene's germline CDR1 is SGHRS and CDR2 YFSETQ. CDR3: CASSLMDRFDNEQFF.

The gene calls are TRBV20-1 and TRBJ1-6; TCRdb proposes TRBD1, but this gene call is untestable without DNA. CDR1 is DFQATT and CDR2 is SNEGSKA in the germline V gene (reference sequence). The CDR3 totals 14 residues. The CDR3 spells CSAIPPGGHSPLHF.

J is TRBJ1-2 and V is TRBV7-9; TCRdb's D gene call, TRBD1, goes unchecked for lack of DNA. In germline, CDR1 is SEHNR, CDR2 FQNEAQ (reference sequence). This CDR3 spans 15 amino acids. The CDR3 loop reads CASSSRTGRDYGYTF.

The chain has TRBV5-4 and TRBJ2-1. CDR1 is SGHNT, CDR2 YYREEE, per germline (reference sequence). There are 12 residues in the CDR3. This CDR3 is CASSLGHNEQFF.

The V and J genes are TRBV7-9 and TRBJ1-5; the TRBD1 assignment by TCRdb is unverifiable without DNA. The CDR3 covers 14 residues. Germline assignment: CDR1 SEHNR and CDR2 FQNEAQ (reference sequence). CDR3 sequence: CASSFGQGHQPQHF.

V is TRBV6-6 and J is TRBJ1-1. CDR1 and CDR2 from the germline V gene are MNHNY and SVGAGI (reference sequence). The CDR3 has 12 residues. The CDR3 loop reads CASSYDSSEAFF.

CDR3 loop: CASSLPKQGASADTQYF. This sequence joins TRBV5-1 and TRBJ2-3; TCRdb reports TRBD1, a call that lacks DNA to check it against. This CDR3 has 17 amino acids. Germline V CDR1 and CDR2: SGHRS, YFSETQ.

CDR3 amino acids: CATSRGNRDGYTF. V is TRBV15 and J is TRBJ1-2; TCRdb lists TRBD1, though no DNA is available to test this call. The length of the CDR3 is 13 residues. From germline, CDR1 is LNHNV and CDR2 YYDKDF (reference sequence).

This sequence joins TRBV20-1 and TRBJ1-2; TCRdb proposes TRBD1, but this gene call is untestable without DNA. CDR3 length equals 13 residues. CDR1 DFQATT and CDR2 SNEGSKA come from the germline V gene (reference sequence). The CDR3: CSANRGLDYGYTF.

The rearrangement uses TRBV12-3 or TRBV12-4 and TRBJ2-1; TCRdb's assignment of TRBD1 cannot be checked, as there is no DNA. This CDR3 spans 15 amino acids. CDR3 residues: CASSLGTPPYNEQFF.

CDR3 loop: CATSRDSTGWGYTF. The chain couples TRBV15 to TRBJ1-2; TCRdb picks TRBD1, but there is no DNA to check that call. This CDR3 spans 14 amino acids. CDR1 is LNHNV, CDR2 YYDKDF, per germline (reference sequence).

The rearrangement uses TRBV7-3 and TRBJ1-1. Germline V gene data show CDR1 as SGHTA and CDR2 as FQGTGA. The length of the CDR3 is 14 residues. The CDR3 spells CASSPSRDYTEAFF. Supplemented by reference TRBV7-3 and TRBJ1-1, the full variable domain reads GAGVSQTPSNKVTEKGKYVELRCDPISGHTALYWYRQSLGQGPEFLIYFQGTGAADDSGLPNDRFFAVRPEGSVSTLKIQRTERGDSAVYLCASSPSRDYTEAFFGQGTRLTVV.

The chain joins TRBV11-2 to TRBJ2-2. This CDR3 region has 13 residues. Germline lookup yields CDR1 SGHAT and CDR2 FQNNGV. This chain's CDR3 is CASSWANTGELFF.

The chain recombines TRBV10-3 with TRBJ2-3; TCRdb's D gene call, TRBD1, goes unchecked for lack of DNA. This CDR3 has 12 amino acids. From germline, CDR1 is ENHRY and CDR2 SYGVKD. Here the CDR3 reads CAIRGTADTQYF.

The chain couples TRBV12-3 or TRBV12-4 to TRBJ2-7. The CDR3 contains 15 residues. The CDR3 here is CASSFSNAGTYEQYF.

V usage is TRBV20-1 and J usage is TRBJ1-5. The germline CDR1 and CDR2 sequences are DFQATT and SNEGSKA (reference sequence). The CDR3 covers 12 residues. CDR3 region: CSARVGWQPQHF.

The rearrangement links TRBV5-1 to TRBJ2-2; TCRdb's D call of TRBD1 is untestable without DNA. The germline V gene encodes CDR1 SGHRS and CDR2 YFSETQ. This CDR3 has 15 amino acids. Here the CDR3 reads CASSTGGLGTGELFF. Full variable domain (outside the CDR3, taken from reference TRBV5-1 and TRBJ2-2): KAGVTQTPRYLIKTRGQQVTLSCSPISGHRSVSWYQQTPGQGLQFLFEYFSETQRNKGNFPGRFSGRQFSNSRSEMNVSTLELGDSALYLCASSTGGLGTGELFFGEGSRLTVL.